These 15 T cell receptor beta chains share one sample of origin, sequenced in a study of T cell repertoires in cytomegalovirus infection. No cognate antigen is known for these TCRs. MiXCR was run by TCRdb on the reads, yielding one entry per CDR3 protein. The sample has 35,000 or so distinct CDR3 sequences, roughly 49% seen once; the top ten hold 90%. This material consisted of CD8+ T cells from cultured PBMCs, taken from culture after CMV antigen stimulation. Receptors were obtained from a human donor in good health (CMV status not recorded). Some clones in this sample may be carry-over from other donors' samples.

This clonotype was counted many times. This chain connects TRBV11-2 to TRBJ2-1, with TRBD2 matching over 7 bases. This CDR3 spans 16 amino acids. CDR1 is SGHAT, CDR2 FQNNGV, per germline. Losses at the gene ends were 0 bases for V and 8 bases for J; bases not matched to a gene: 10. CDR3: CASSLEGGGPGDEQFF. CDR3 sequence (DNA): TGTGCCAGCAGCTTAGAGGGGGGAGGGCCAGGAGATGAGCAGTTCTTC. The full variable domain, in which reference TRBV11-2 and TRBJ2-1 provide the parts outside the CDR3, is EAGVAQSPRYKIIEKRQSVAFWCNPISGHATLYWYQQILGQGPKLLIQFQNNGVVDDSQLPKDRFSAERLKGVDSTLKIQPAKLEDSAVYLCASSLEGGGPGDEQFFGPGTRLTVL.

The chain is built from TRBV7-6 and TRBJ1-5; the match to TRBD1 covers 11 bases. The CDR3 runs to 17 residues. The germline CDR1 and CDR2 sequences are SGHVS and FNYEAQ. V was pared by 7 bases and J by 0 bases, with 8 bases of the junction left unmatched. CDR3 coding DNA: TGTGCCAGCATTCCCGGGACAGGGGGATATAGCAATCAGCCCCAGCATTTT. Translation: CASIPGTGGYSNQPQHF. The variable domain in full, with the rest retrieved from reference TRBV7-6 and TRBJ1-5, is GAGVSQSPRYKVTKRGQDVALRCDPISGHVSLYWYRQALGQGPEFLTYFNYEAQQDKSGLPNDRFSAERPEGSISTLTIQRTEQRDSAMYRCASIPGTGGYSNQPQHFGDGTRLSIL.

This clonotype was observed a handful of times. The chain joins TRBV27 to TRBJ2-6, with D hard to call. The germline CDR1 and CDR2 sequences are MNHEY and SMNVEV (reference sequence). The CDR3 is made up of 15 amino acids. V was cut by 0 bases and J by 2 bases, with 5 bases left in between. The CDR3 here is CASSLSRAGANVLTF. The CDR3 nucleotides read TGTGCCAGCAGTTTATCTAGGGCTGGGGCCAACGTCCTGACTTTC. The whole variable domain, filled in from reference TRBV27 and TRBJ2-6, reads EAQVTQNPRYLITVTGKKLTVTCSQNMNHEYMSWYRQDPGLGLRQIYYSMNVEVTDKGDVPEGYKVSRKEKRNFPLILESPSPNQTSLYFCASSLSRAGANVLTFGAGSRLTVL.

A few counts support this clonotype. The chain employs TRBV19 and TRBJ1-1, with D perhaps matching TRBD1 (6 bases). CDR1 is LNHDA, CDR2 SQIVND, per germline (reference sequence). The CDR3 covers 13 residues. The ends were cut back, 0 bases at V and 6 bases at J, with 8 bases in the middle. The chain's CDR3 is CASSIEGGAEAFF. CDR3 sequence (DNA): TGTGCCAGTAGTATAGAAGGGGGGGCTGAAGCTTTCTTT. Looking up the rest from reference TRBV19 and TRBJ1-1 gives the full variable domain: DGGITQSPKYLFRKEGQNVTLSCEQNLNHDAMYWYRQDPGQGLRLIYYSQIVNDFQKGDIAEGYSVSREKKESFPLTVTSAQKNPTAFYLCASSIEGGAEAFFGQGTRLTVV.

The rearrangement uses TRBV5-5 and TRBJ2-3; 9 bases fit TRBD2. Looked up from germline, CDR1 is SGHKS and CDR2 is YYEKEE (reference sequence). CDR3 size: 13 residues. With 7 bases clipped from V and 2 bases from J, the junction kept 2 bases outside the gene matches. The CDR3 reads CASQRGDTDTQYF. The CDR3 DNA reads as TGTGCCAGCCAGCGGGGGGACACAGATACGCAGTATTTT.

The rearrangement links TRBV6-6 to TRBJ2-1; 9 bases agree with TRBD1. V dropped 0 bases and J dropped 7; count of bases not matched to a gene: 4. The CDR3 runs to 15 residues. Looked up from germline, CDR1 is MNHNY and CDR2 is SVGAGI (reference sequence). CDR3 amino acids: CASSYSGQGRNEQFF. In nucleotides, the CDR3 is TGTGCCAGCAGTTACTCGGGACAGGGTAGAAATGAGCAGTTCTTC.

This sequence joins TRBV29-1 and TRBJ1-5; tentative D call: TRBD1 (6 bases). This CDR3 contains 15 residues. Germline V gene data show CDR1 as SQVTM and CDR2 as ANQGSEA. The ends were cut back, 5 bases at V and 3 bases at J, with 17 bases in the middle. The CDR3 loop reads CSVIDGQLINQPQHF. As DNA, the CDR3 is TGCAGCGTTATCGACGGACAGCTAATCAATCAGCCCCAGCATTTT.

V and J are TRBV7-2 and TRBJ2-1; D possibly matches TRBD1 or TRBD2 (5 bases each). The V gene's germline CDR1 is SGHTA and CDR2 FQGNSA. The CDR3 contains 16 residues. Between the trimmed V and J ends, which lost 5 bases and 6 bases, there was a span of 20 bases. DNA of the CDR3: TGTGCCAGCAGCGTATACTGGCAGCTTGGGGGCAATGAGCAGTTCTTC. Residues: CASSVYWQLGGNEQFF. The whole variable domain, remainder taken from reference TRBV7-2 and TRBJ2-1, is GAGVSQSPSNKVTEKGKDVELRCDPISGHTALYWYRQSLGQGLEFLIYFQGNSAPDKSGLPSDRFSAERTGGSVSTLTIQRTQQEDSAVYLCASSVYWQLGGNEQFFGPGTRLTVL.

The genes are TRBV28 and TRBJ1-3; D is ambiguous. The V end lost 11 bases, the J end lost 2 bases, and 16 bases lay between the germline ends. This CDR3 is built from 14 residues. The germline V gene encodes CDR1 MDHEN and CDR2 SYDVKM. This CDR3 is CAGTSGIPGNTIYF. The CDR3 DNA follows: TGTGCCGGTACCTCGGGGATCCCTGGAAACACCATATATTTT. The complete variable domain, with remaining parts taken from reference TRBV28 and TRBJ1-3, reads DVKVTQSSRYLVKRTGEKVFLECVQDMDHENMFWYRQDPGLGLRLIYFSYDVKMKEKGDIPEGYSVSREKKERFSLILESASTNQTSMYLCAGTSGIPGNTIYFGEGSWLTVV.

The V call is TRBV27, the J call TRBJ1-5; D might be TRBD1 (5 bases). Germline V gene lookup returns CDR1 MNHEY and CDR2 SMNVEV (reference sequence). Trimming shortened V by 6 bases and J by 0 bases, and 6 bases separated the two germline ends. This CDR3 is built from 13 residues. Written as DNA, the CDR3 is TGTGCCAGCAGGACAGATAGCAATCAGCCCCAGCATTTT. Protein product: CASRTDSNQPQHF.

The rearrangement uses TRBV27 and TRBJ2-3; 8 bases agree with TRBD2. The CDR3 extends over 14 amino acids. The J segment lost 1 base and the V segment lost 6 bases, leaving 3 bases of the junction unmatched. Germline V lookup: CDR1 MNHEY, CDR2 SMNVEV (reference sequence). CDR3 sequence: CASSLAGGTDTQYF. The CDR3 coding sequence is TGTGCCAGCAGCCTAGCGGGTGGCACAGATACGCAGTATTTT.

CDR3 protein: CAISEPLGQGFGAPLHF. CDR3 bases: TGTGCCATCAGTGAGCCTCTGGGACAGGGATTTGGGGCACCCCTCCACTTT. This chain links TRBV10-3 with TRBJ1-6; the match to TRBD1 covers 9 bases. V shed 2 bases and J 11 bases; nucleotides not matched to a gene: 13. Germline CDR1 reads ENHRY; CDR2 reads SYGVKD. This CDR3 has 17 amino acids.

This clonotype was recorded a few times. The CDR3 loop is CASSPQFSYNSPLHF. The CDR3 DNA reads as TGTGCCAGCAGCCCGCAGTTTTCCTATAATTCACCCCTCCACTTT. The V gene is TRBV11-2, the J gene TRBJ1-6; D ambiguous. Trimming cost V 5 bases and J 1 base, with 9 bases left between them. The CDR3 spans 15 residues. Germline CDR1 and CDR2: SGHAT and FQNNGV.

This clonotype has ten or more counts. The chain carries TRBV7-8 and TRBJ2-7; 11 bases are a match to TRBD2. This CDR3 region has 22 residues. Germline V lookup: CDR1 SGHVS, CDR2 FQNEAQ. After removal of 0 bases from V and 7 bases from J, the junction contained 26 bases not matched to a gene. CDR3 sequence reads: CASSLAGLAAFVTYGVRKEQYF. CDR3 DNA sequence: TGTGCCAGCAGCTTAGCGGGACTAGCGGCATTTGTAACCTACGGCGTCCGCAAGGAGCAGTACTTC. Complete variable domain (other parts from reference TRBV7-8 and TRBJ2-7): GAGVSQSPRYKVAKRGQDVALRCDPISGHVSLFWYQQALGQGPEFLTYFQNEAQLDKSGLPSDRFFAERPEGSVSTLKIQRTQQEDSAVYLCASSLAGLAAFVTYGVRKEQYFGPGTRLTVT.

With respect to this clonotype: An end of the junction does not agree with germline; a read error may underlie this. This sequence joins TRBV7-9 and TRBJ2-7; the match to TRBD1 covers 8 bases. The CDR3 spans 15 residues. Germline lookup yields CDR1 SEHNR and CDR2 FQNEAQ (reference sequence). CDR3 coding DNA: TGTGACAGCAGTGACCGGTACAGGGGGAACTACGAGCAGTACTTC. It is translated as CDSSDRYRGNYEQYF.